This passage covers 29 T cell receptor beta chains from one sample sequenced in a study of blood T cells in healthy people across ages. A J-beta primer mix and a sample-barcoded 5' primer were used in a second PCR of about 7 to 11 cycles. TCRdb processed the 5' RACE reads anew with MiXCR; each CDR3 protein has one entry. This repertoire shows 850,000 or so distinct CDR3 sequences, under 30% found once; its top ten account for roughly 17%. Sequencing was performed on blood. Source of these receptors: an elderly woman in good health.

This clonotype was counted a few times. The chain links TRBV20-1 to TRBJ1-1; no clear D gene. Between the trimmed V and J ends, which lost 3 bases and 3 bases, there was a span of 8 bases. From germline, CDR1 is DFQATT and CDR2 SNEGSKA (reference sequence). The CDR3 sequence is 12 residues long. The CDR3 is CSARVTYTEAFF. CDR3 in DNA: TGCAGTGCTAGGGTGACCTACACTGAAGCTTTCTTT.

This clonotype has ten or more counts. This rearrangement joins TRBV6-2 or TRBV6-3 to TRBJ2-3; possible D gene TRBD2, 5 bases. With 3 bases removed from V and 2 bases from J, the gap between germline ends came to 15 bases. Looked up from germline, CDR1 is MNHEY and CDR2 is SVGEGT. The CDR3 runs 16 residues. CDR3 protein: CASSYTTGSFTDTQYF. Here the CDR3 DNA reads TGTGCCAGCAGTTATACGACGGGGAGTTTCACAGATACGCAGTATTTT.

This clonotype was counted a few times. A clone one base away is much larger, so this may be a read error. As DNA, the CDR3 is TGTGCTAGCAGCTGGACTCAATCGGGTACGCGGTATTTT. Translating gives CASSWTQSGTRYF. This sequence joins TRBV7-7 and TRBJ2-3, with a possible D match to TRBD2 (5 bases). The length of the CDR3 is 13 residues. The germline V gene has CDR1 SSHAT and CDR2 FNYEAQ (reference sequence).

The CDR3 is CASSLAGTSGSWDYNEQFF. The CDR3 DNA follows: TGTGCCAGCAGCTTAGCTGGGACTAGCGGGAGCTGGGACTACAATGAGCAGTTCTTC. This rearrangement joins TRBV7-6 to TRBJ2-1; TRBD2 aligns across 14 bases. After removal of 0 bases from V and 3 bases from J, the junction contained 7 bases not matched to a gene. The CDR3 totals 19 residues. CDR1 is SGHVS and CDR2 is FNYEAQ in the germline V gene.

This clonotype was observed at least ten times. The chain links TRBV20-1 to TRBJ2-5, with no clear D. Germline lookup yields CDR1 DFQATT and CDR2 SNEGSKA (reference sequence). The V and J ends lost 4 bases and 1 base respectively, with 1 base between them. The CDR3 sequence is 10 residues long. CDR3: CSAIQETQYF. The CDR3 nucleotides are TGCAGTGCTATCCAAGAGACCCAGTACTTC.

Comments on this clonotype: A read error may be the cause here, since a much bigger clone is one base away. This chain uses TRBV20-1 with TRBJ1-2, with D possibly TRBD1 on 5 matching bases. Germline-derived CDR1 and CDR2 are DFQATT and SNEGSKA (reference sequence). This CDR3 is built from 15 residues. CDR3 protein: CSARDSSQGRYGHTF. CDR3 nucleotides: TGCAGTGCTAGAGATTCGTCTCAGGGACGCTATGGCCACACCTTC.

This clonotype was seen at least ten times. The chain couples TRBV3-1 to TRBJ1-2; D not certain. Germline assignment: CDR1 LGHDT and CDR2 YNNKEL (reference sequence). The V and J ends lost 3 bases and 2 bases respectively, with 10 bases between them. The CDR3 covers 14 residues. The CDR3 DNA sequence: TGTGCCAGCAGCCACAGGACGGCGAACTATGGCTACACCTTC. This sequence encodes CASSHRTANYGYTF.

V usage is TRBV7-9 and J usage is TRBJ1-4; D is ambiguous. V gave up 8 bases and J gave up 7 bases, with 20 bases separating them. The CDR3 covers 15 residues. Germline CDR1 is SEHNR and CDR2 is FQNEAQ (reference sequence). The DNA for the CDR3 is TGTGCCAGCGGCGCGGACCGAGGTCGGGGTGAAAAACTGTTTTTT. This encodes CASGADRGRGEKLFF. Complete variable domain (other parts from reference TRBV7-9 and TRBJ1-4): DTGVSQNPRHKITKRGQNVTFRCDPISEHNRLYWYRQTLGQGPEFLTYFQNEAQLEKSRLLSDRFSAERPKGSFSTLEIQRTEQGDSAMYLCASGADRGRGEKLFFGSGTQLSVL.

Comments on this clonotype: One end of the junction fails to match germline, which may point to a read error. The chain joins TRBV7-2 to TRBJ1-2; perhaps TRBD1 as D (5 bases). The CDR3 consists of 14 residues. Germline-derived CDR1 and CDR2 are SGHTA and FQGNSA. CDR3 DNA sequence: TGTGGCAGCAGCTTAGGTCCAGGGAGTTATGGCTACACCTTC. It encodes CGSSLGPGSYGYTF.

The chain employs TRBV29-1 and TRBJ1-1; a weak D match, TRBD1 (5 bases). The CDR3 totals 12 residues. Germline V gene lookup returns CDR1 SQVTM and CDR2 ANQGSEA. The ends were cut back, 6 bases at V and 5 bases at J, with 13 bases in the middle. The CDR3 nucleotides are TGCAGCGTCTTTAATCCAGGGACTGAAGCTTTCTTT. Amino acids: CSVFNPGTEAFF.

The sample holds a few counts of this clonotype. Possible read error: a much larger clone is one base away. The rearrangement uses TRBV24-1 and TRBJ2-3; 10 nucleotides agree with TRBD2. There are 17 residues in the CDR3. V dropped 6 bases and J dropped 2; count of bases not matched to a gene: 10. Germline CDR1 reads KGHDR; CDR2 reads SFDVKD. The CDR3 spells CATSNRTSGRTTDTQYF. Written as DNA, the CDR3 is TGTGCCACCAGTAACCGGACTAGCGGACGGACCACAGATACGCAGTATTTT.

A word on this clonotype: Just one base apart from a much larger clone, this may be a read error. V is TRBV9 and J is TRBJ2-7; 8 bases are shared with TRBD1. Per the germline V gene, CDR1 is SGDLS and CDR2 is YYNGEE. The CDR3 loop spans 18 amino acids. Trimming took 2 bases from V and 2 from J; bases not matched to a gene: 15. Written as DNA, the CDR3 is TGTGCCAGCAGCGTTTCCCCCAGTCGAGGGACAGGAACCTACGAGCAGTACTTC. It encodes CASSVSPSRGTGTYEQYF.

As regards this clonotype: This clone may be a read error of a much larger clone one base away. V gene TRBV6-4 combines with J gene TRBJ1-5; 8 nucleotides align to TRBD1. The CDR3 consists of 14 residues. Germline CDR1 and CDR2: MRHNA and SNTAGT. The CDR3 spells CASSEAGGNRPQHF. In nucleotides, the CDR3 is TGTGCCAGCAGTGAAGCAGGGGGCAATCGGCCCCAGCATTTT.

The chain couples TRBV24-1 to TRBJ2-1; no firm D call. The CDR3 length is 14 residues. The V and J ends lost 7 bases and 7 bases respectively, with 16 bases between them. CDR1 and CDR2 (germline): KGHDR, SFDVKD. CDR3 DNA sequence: TGTGCCACCAGGGGGAACAGACCCCCGAATGAGCAGTTCTTC. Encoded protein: CATRGNRPPNEQFF.

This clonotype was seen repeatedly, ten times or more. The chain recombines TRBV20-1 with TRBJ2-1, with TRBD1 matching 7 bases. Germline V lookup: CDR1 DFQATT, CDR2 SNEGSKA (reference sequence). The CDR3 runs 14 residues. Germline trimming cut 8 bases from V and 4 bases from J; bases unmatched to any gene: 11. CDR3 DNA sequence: TGCAGTACACCCGGGACAGCCTATTACAATGAGCAGTTCTTC. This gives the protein CSTPGTAYYNEQFF.

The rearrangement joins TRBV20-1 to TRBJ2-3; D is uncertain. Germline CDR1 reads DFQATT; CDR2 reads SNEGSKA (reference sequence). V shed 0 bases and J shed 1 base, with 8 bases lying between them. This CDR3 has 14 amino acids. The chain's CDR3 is CSARDEVGTDTQYF. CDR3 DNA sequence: TGCAGTGCTAGAGATGAAGTAGGCACAGATACGCAGTATTTT.

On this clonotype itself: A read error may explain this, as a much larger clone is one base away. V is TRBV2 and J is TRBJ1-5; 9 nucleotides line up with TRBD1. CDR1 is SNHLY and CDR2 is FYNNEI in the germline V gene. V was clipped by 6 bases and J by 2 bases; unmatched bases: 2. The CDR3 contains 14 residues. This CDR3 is CASRDRGGNQPQHF. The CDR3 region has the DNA TGTGCCAGCAGGGACAGGGGAGGCAATCAGCCCCAGCATTTT.

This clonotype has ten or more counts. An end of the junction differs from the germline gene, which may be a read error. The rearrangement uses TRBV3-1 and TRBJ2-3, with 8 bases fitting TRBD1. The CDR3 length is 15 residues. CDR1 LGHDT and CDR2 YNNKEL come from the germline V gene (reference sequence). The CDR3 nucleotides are TGTGCCACCAGCACGGCAGGGGGCCCCACAGATACGCAGTATTTT. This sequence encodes CATSTAGGPTDTQYF.

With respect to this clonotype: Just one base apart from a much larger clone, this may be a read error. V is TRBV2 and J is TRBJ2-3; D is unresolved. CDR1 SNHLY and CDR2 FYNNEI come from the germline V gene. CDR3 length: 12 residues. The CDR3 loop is CVSRFFTDTQYF. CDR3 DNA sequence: TGTGTCAGCAGATTTTTCACAGATACGCAGTATTTT.

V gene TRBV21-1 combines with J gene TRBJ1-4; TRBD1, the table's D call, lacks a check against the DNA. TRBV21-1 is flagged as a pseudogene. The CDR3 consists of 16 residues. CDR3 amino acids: CASSEARQGTHEKLFF. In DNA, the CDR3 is TGTGCCAGCAGCGAGGCCCGACAGGGTACACATGAAAAACTGTTTTTT.

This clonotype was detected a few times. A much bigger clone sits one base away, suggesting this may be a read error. The DNA for the CDR3 is TGTGCCAGTAGAGTAAGGGGATCTCTCGATGAGCAGTACTTC. It is translated as CASRVRGSLDEQYF. This rearrangement joins TRBV19 to TRBJ2-5; D is perhaps TRBD1 (5 bases). Germline CDR1 LNHDA, CDR2 SQIVND (reference sequence). CDR3 size: 14 residues. V was trimmed by 6 bases and J by 11 bases, leaving 22 bases between them. Full variable domain (rest looked up from reference TRBV19 and TRBJ2-5): DGGITQSPKYLFRKEGQNVTLSCEQNLNHDAMYWYRQDPGQGLRLIYYSQIVNDFQKGDIAEGYSVSREKKESFPLTVTSAQKNPTAFYLCASRVRGSLDEQYFGPGTRLLVL.

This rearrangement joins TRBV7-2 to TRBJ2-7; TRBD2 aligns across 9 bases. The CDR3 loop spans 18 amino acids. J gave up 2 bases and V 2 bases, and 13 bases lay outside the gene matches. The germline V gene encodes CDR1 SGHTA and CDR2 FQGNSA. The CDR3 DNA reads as TGTGCCAGCAGCTTACGGTCCCCCCTAGCGGGGATTCCCTACGAGCAGTACTTC. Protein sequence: CASSLRSPLAGIPYEQYF.

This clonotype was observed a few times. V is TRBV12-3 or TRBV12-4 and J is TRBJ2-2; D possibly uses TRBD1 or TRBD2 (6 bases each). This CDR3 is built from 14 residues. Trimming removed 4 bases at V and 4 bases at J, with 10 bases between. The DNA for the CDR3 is TGTGCCAGCAGTTGGGGGGCCCTCACCGGGGAGCTGTTTTTT. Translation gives CASSWGALTGELFF.

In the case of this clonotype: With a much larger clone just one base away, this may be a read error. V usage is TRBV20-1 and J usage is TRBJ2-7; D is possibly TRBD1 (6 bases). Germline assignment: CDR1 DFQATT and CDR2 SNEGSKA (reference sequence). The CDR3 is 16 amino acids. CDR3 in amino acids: CSAGDLRQVGPYEQYF. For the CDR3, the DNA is TGCAGTGCTGGAGATCTCCGACAGGTCGGTCCCTACGAGCAGTACTTC.

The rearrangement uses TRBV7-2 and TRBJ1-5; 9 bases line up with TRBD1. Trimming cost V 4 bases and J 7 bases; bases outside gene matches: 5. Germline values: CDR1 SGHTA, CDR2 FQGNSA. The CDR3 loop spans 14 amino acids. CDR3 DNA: TGTGCCAGCAGCTGCGGACAGGGGAGGCAGCCCCAGCATTTT. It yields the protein CASSCGQGRQPQHF.

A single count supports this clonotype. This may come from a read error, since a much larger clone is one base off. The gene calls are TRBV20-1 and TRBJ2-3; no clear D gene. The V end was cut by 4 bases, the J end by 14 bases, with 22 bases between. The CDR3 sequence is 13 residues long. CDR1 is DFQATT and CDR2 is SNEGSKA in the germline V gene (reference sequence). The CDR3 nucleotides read TGCAGTGCTAACATGGCGGATTCCCCATCGCGGTATTTT. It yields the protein CSANMADSPSRYF.

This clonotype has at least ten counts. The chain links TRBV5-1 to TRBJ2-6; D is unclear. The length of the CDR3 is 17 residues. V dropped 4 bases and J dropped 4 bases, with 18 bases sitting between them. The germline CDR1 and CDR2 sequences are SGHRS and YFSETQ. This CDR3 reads CASSPTSSLRGANVLTF. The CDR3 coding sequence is TGCGCCAGCAGCCCGACGAGTAGCCTCAGGGGGGCCAACGTCCTGACTTTC.

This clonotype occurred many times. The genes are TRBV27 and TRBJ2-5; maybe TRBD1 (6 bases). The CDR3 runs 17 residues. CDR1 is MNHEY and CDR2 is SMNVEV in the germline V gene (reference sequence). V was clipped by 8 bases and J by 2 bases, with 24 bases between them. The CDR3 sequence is CASCSRYTRGIQETQYF. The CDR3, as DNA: TGTGCCAGCTGCTCTAGGTATACGAGGGGGATTCAAGAGACCCAGTACTTC.

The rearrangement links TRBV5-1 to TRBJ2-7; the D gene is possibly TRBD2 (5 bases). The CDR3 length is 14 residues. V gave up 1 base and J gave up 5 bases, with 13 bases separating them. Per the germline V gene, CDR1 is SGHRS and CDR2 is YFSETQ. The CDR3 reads CASSLNGRRDEQYF. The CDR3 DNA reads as TGCGCCAGCAGCTTGAACGGGCGGCGGGACGAGCAGTACTTC.